Below are 27 T cell receptor beta chains sequenced from a single sample in a study of OX40 agonist ivuxolimab in advanced cancers. Sequencing was performed with immunoSEQ multiplex PCR; in TCRdb, only in-frame clones are kept and a portion is missing. The sample holds about 72,000 clones; 85% to 95% are singletons and the top ten take 5.5% to 6%. Sequenced here: CD4+ or CD8+ T cells sorted from blood, sampled in a trial of the OX40 agonist ivuxolimab. The source of these receptors is an adult with an advanced solid tumor such as melanoma, head and neck, liver or kidney cancer.

The J gene is TRBJ1-1, the V gene TRBV30, with D maybe TRBD1 (6 bases). Germline CDR1 is GTSNPN and CDR2 is SVGIG (reference sequence). V lost 3 bases and J 7 bases, leaving 15 bases between the germline ends. The CDR3 covers 13 residues. The CDR3, as DNA: TGTGCCTGGAGGGTAATAGGGGGATATGAAGCTTTCTTT. This codes for CAWRVIGGYEAFF.

The genes are TRBV5-1 and TRBJ2-7; tentatively, D is TRBD1 (5 bases). Germline V lookup: CDR1 SGHRS, CDR2 YFSETQ. The CDR3 covers 14 residues. Trimming took 4 bases from V and 0 from J, leaving 11 bases between them. This CDR3 reads CASSLEDNSYEQYF. CDR3 coding DNA: TGCGCCAGCAGCCTTGAGGACAACTCCTACGAGCAGTACTTC.

In its sample, this clone was seen a few times. The gene calls are TRBV9 and TRBJ2-7; D ambiguous. Germline CDR1 reads SGDLS; CDR2 reads YYNGEE. This CDR3 region has 14 residues. V lost 4 bases and J lost 2, with 13 bases in between. CDR3 sequence: CASSPPYGPYEQYF. CDR3 nucleotides: TGTGCCAGCAGCCCCCCGTATGGGCCCTACGAGCAGTACTTC. The full variable domain, completed using reference TRBV9 and TRBJ2-7, is DSGVTQTPKHLITATGQRVTLRCSPRSGDLSVYWYQQSLDQGLQFLIQYYNGEERAKGNILERFSAQQFPDLHSELNLSSLELGDSALYFCASSPPYGPYEQYFGPGTRLTVT.

V usage is TRBV7-9 and J usage is TRBJ2-3; D gene uncertain. The V end was cut by 2 bases, the J end by 7 bases, with 1 base between. The CDR3 is 10 amino acids. The germline V gene encodes CDR1 SEHNR and CDR2 FQNEAQ (reference sequence). CDR3 in amino acids: CASSLHTQYF. CDR3 bases: TGTGCCAGCAGCTTACATACGCAGTATTTT.

The rearrangement uses TRBV27 and TRBJ1-5, with 8 positions matching TRBD1. The CDR3 extends over 13 amino acids. Germline lookup yields CDR1 MNHEY and CDR2 SMNVEV (reference sequence). V lost 8 bases, J lost 4 bases, and 4 bases stayed unmatched. CDR3 DNA: TGTGCCAGCTCCGGACAGGGAAATCAGCCCCAGCATTTT. It codes for CASSGQGNQPQHF.

V and J are TRBV19 and TRBJ1-1; D remains ambiguous. Trimming stripped 5 bases from V and 1 base from J, with 8 bases between. The CDR3 totals 13 residues. Per the germline V gene, CDR1 is LNHDA and CDR2 is SQIVND (reference sequence). The CDR3 protein is CASSPTGNTEAFF. DNA of the CDR3: TGTGCCAGTAGTCCCACGGGGAACACTGAAGCTTTCTTT.

CDR3 DNA: TGTGCCAGCAGCCTAGACCCCGCATCCTCCGGTGAAAAACTGTTTTTT. Protein product: CASSLDPASSGEKLFF. The chain is built from TRBV9 and TRBJ1-4; D gene ambiguous. CDR1 is SGDLS and CDR2 is YYNGEE in the germline V gene. The length of the CDR3 is 16 residues. V shed 4 bases and J shed 7 bases, with 20 bases lying between them.

This chain uses TRBV5-4 with TRBJ1-5; weak D call: TRBD1 (5 bases). Trimming shortened V by 4 bases and J by 6 bases, and 14 bases separated the two germline ends. The CDR3 runs to 14 residues. The germline V gene encodes CDR1 SGHNT and CDR2 YYREEE (reference sequence). The chain's CDR3 is CASSDQGLGQPQHF. In nucleotides, the CDR3 is TGTGCCAGCAGCGATCAGGGATTGGGTCAGCCCCAGCATTTT.

The gene calls are TRBV9 and TRBJ2-1; TRBD2 matches 13 bases. J lost 0 bases, V lost 3 bases, and 6 bases had no gene match. CDR1 and CDR2 (germline): SGDLS, YYNGEE. The CDR3 is made up of 18 amino acids. The chain's CDR3 is CASSGPGLAGSSYNEQFF. The CDR3 DNA reads as TGTGCCAGCAGCGGCCCGGGACTAGCGGGGAGCTCCTACAATGAGCAGTTCTTC.

This clone showed up just once. The gene calls are TRBV11-3 and TRBJ1-2; TRBD1 agrees at 9 bases. CDR3 length equals 14 residues. CDR1 SGHNT and CDR2 YENEEA come from the germline V gene. Trimming took 4 bases from V and 7 from J; bases not matched to a gene: 7. CDR3 in amino acids: CASSSTGGKGGYTF. The CDR3 coding sequence is TGTGCCAGCAGCTCGACAGGGGGAAAGGGTGGCTACACCTTC.

This chain joins TRBV5-4 and TRBJ2-7, with D unresolved. The CDR3 covers 12 residues. Germline V gives CDR1 SGHNT, CDR2 YYREEE (reference sequence). V lost 3 bases, J lost 0 bases, and 4 bases lay in between. In DNA form, the CDR3 reads TGTGCCAGCAGCTCGAGCTCCTACGAGCAGTACTTC. This translates into CASSSSSYEQYF.

This sequence joins TRBV4-2 and TRBJ2-7; D is unclear. CDR1 and CDR2 from the germline V gene are LGHNA and YNFKEQ. With 4 bases removed from V and 0 bases from J, the gap between germline ends came to 7 bases. There are 13 residues in the CDR3. DNA for the CDR3: TGTGCCAGCAGCCCAGCAGGCTCCTACGAGCAGTACTTC. Translation: CASSPAGSYEQYF.

The chain couples TRBV10-3 to TRBJ2-1; D is unresolved. The V and J ends lost 7 bases and 0 bases respectively, with 10 bases between them. Germline CDR1 is ENHRY and CDR2 is SYGVKD. The CDR3 is 14 amino acids. The CDR3 DNA reads as TGTGCCATCAACCTCGATAGCTCCTACAATGAGCAGTTCTTC. Protein product: CAINLDSSYNEQFF.

The chain carries TRBV11-2 and TRBJ2-6, with 7 nucleotides matching TRBD1. From germline, CDR1 is SGHAT and CDR2 FQNNGV. V dropped 0 bases and J dropped 10; count of bases not matched to a gene: 3. The CDR3 consists of 14 residues. The CDR3 loop reads CASSLETGLNVLTF. The CDR3, as DNA: TGTGCCAGCAGCTTAGAGACAGGGCTTAACGTCCTGACTTTC.

The J gene is TRBJ1-2, the V gene TRBV5-6; D gene uncertain. The ends were cut back, 3 bases at V and 4 bases at J, with 13 bases in the middle. Germline CDR1 SGHDT, CDR2 YYEEEE. The CDR3 covers 14 residues. In nucleotides, the CDR3 is TGTGCCAGCAGCTCCGGTGCCCTCCTCTATGGCTACACCTTC. It is translated as CASSSGALLYGYTF.

CDR3 sequence: CASSQDSRGLTNTEAFF. CDR3 nucleotide sequence: TGCGCCAGCAGCCAAGATTCGAGGGGGCTCACGAACACTGAAGCTTTCTTT. This chain joins TRBV4-3 and TRBJ1-1; 7 nucleotides match TRBD1. Germline trimming cut 0 bases from V and 1 base from J; bases unmatched to any gene: 8. This CDR3 is 17 amino acids long. The germline gives CDR1 LGHNA, CDR2 YSLEER.

The CDR3 DNA sequence: TGTGCCAGCTCACCACTGGAGCGGGACTACGAGCAGTACTTC. Amino acid sequence: CASSPLERDYEQYF. V gene TRBV18 combines with J gene TRBJ2-7, with 7 positions matching TRBD2. There are 14 residues in the CDR3. The germline V gene encodes CDR1 KGHSH and CDR2 LQKENI. V dropped 1 base and J dropped 3; count of bases not matched to a gene: 3. The whole variable domain, filled in from reference TRBV18 and TRBJ2-7, reads NAGVMQNPRHLVRRRGQEARLRCSPMKGHSHVYWYRQLPEEGLKFMVYLQKENIIDESGMPKERFSAEFPKEGPSILRIQQVVRGDSAAYFCASSPLERDYEQYFGPGTRLTVT.

The chain has TRBV13 and TRBJ2-1; 15 bases are shared with TRBD2. Germline values: CDR1 PRHDT, CDR2 FYEKMQ (reference sequence). CDR3 length equals 15 residues. Trimming removed 4 bases from V and 10 bases from J; junction bases left unmatched: 5. CDR3 sequence (DNA): TGTGCCAGCAGCTCCGGGACTAGCGGGAGGTACGAGCAGTTCTTC. Amino acids: CASSSGTSGRYEQFF.

The rearrangement joins TRBV19 to TRBJ1-1, with a tentative D call TRBD1 (5 bases). In germline, CDR1 is LNHDA, CDR2 SQIVND (reference sequence). The CDR3 is 14 residues long. The germline V and J ends were trimmed by 4 bases and 0 bases, with 9 bases remaining between them. Written as DNA, the CDR3 is TGTGCCAGTAGTAGCGGGACGCTGAACACTGAAGCTTTCTTT. Its translation is CASSSGTLNTEAFF.

This sequence joins TRBV11-2 and TRBJ1-5; no clear D gene. V lost 5 bases, J lost 6 bases, and 11 bases lay in between. Germline V gene data show CDR1 as SGHAT and CDR2 as FQNNGV. The CDR3 is made up of 13 amino acids. The CDR3 loop reads CASSPLLGQPQHF. The DNA of the CDR3 is TGTGCCAGCAGCCCACTCTTGGGTCAGCCCCAGCATTTT.

The V and J genes are TRBV19 and TRBJ2-1; TRBD2 is a possible D gene (6 bases). This CDR3 has 16 residues. Trimming took off 4 bases at V and 9 bases at J, with 22 bases between the two ends. CDR1 is LNHDA, CDR2 SQIVND, per germline (reference sequence). The CDR3 sequence: CASSTAGTSLYGEQFF. CDR3 bases: TGTGCCAGTAGTACCGCCGGGACTTCACTTTATGGTGAGCAGTTCTTC.

This chain uses TRBV30 with TRBJ2-1; 9 nucleotides align to TRBD1. Unmatched junction bases numbered 7, after V lost 4 bases and J lost 6 bases. Germline V gene sequence: CDR1 GTSNPN, CDR2 SVGIG (reference sequence). CDR3 length: 14 amino acids. CDR3 sequence (DNA): TGTGCCTGGACAGCGGGACAGGGTTTCAATGAGCAGTTCTTC. Encoded protein: CAWTAGQGFNEQFF.

V and J are TRBV6-6 and TRBJ1-4; D remains unclear. The CDR3 is 12 residues long. Germline-derived CDR1 and CDR2 are MNHNY and SVGAGI (reference sequence). Trimming took off 4 bases at V and 5 bases at J, with 5 bases between the two ends. The CDR3 loop reads CASSSVNEKLFF. The CDR3 DNA is TGTGCCAGCAGTTCGGTGAATGAAAAACTGTTTTTT.

In DNA, the CDR3 is TGCGCCAGCAGCCGTACCGGGACAGGGGGTTTTCAGTACACTGAAGCTTTCTTT. Translated: CASSRTGTGGFQYTEAFF. The chain links TRBV4-3 to TRBJ1-1; 11 nucleotides align to TRBD1. CDR1 and CDR2 from the germline V gene are LGHNA and YSLEER. The CDR3 extends over 18 amino acids. Trimming at V came to 4 bases and at J to 3 bases, leaving 13 bases not matched to a gene.

In this sample, this clone turned up once. This rearrangement joins TRBV6-5 to TRBJ2-7; D remains unclear. The V end was cut by 6 bases, the J end by 2 bases, with 17 bases between. The germline CDR1 and CDR2 sequences are MNHEY and SVGAGI. The CDR3 consists of 15 residues. CDR3 in amino acids: CASRDPLGIAYEQYF. CDR3 sequence (DNA): TGTGCCAGCAGAGACCCCCTAGGTATAGCCTACGAGCAGTACTTC.

This sequence joins TRBV27 and TRBJ1-6; D is ambiguous. The CDR3 runs to 12 residues. The V gene's germline CDR1 is MNHEY and CDR2 SMNVEV (reference sequence). Trimming took 9 bases from V and 10 from J, leaving 13 bases between them. This chain's CDR3 is CASAEVVSPLHF. For the CDR3, the DNA is TGTGCCAGTGCTGAAGTTGTCTCACCCCTCCACTTT.

The chain combines TRBV4-3 with TRBJ2-4; the match to TRBD1 covers 7 bases. The CDR3 length is 16 residues. CDR1 and CDR2 from the germline V gene are LGHNA and YSLEER. The junction had 6 bases not matched to a gene; V was cut back by 1 base and J by 3 bases. The CDR3, as DNA: TGCGCCAGCAGCCAAGTTGCAGGGGGTGTCAAAAACATTCAGTACTTC. This sequence encodes CASSQVAGGVKNIQYF.